The clone carrying this T cell receptor beta chain has only a few counts. Trimming cost V 6 bases and J 1 base, with 12 bases left between them. From germline, CDR1 is MNHEY and CDR2 SVGAGI. The CDR3 is 14 amino acids. It was with a sample-barcoded 5' primer and a J-beta primer mix that a second PCR of about 6 to 12 cycles was run. TCRdb ran MiXCR on the 5' RACE reads and lists one entry per CDR3 protein. The table records some 1.8 million distinct CDR3 sequences, about two fifths of them present only once. This sample stems from a study of blood T cells in healthy people across ages. This TCR came from a human donor in good health. The sequencing sample was made of blood. The chain has TRBV6-5 and TRBJ1-1; unclear D gene. CDR3 DNA sequence: TGTGCCAGCAGAACGGGTACTACGAACACTGAAGCTTTCTTT. Its protein product is CASRTGTTNTEAFF.